The 13 T cell receptor beta chains reported below all come from one sample, sequenced in a study of cytomegalovirus exposure and HLA in healthy donors. Measured with immunoSEQ multiplex PCR; TCRdb has only the in-frame clones, and not every one. The data hold 82,000 or so clones, with roughly 94% observed a single time. Sequenced: PBMCs. Receptor source: a woman aged 18-29 years in good health and CMV-seronegative.

The V and J genes are TRBV11-2 and TRBJ1-1; D gene unclear. This CDR3 comprises 15 residues. The germline V gene encodes CDR1 SGHAT and CDR2 FQNNGV. Trimming stripped 4 bases from V and 1 base from J, with 13 bases between. CDR3 DNA sequence: TGTGCCAGCAGCTATAGTAATAACGGGAACACTGAAGCTTTCTTT. As protein: CASSYSNNGNTEAFF.

The V call is TRBV7-2, the J call TRBJ2-7; D possibly corresponds to TRBD2 (6 bases). V was cut by 1 base and J by 4 bases, with 17 bases left in between. The CDR3 length is 16 residues. Germline CDR1 reads SGHTA; CDR2 reads FQGNSA. The chain's CDR3 is CASSLVVQGGDYEQYF. CDR3 nucleotides: TGTGCCAGCAGCTTAGTAGTTCAGGGCGGGGATTACGAGCAGTACTTC.

This chain connects TRBV9 to TRBJ2-7; perhaps TRBD1 as D (6 bases). The CDR3 extends over 14 amino acids. CDR1 is SGDLS, CDR2 YYNGEE, per germline. V shed 2 bases and J shed 0 bases, with 9 bases lying between them. The CDR3 coding sequence is TGTGCCAGCAGCGTCCGGGACAACTCCTACGAGCAGTACTTC. It codes for CASSVRDNSYEQYF.

The J gene is TRBJ1-5, the V gene TRBV4-1, with D possibly matching TRBD1 (6 bases). V lost 2 bases to trimming and J lost 0 bases, with 17 bases between them. Per the germline V gene, CDR1 is MGHRA and CDR2 is YSYEKL. The CDR3 extends over 18 amino acids. CDR3 loop: CASSQTQLQGFSNQPQHF. The CDR3 region has the DNA TGCGCCAGCAGCCAAACGCAACTACAGGGATTTAGCAATCAGCCCCAGCATTTT.

CDR3 loop: CASSPPTGSSYEQYF. In nucleotides, the CDR3 is TGTGCCAGCTCACCACCTACAGGGAGCTCCTACGAGCAGTACTTC. The chain uses TRBV18 and TRBJ2-7; D possibly corresponds to TRBD1 (6 bases). The germline V gene encodes CDR1 KGHSH and CDR2 LQKENI. This CDR3 has 15 residues. Trimming took off 0 bases at V and 0 bases at J, with 9 bases between the two ends.

The chain links TRBV18 to TRBJ1-3; 7 nucleotides line up with TRBD1. V lost 3 bases and J lost 0; bases outside the gene matches: 8. The CDR3 totals 17 residues. CDR1 is KGHSH, CDR2 LQKENI, per germline. CDR3: CASSPVGTADSGNTIYF. For the CDR3, the DNA is TGTGCCAGCTCACCCGTGGGGACAGCCGACTCTGGAAACACCATATATTTT.

The genes are TRBV5-4 and TRBJ2-7, with 13 bases identical to TRBD2. This CDR3 comprises 16 residues. The junction had 7 bases not matched to a gene; V was cut back by 4 bases and J by 3 bases. The germline V gene has CDR1 SGHNT and CDR2 YYREEE (reference sequence). In nucleotides, the CDR3 is TGTGCCAGCAGCCCGGGACTAGCGGGATCGGACTACGAGCAGTACTTC. This encodes CASSPGLAGSDYEQYF.

This chain links TRBV7-6 with TRBJ2-7, with TRBD1 matching 9 bases. The CDR3 has 18 residues. Unmatched junction bases numbered 11, after V lost 1 base and J lost 1 base. Per the germline V gene, CDR1 is SGHVS and CDR2 is FNYEAQ. CDR3 in DNA: TGTGCCAGCAGCTTAGTCCCGTCGGGACAGGGATTTTCCTACGAGCAGTACTTC. It specifies CASSLVPSGQGFSYEQYF.

The rearrangement joins TRBV9 to TRBJ2-3, with D maybe TRBD2 (5 bases). Germline loops: CDR1 SGDLS, CDR2 YYNGEE. The length of the CDR3 is 17 residues. Trimming shortened V by 4 bases and J by 3 bases, and 21 bases separated the two germline ends. CDR3 sequence (DNA): TGTGCCAGCAGCTCAGGAGGTTGGGTGGCGGTGACAGATACGCAGTATTTT. Translated: CASSSGGWVAVTDTQYF.

The chain employs TRBV7-2 and TRBJ2-3, with TRBD2 matching over 8 bases. This CDR3 has 16 residues. CDR1 is SGHTA, CDR2 FQGNSA, per germline. The V segment lost 5 bases and the J segment 3 bases; nucleotides outside the gene matches: 10. CDR3 nucleotide sequence: TGTGCCAGCAGCCCTGCCGGGACTAGGACTACAGATACGCAGTATTTT. Its protein product is CASSPAGTRTTDTQYF.

This clone was counted a single time. This chain joins TRBV9 and TRBJ2-5; 9 bases fit TRBD2. The germline gives CDR1 SGDLS, CDR2 YYNGEE. This CDR3 spans 16 amino acids. V dropped 3 bases and J dropped 0; count of bases not matched to a gene: 6. The DNA for the CDR3 is TGTGCCAGCAGCGGTATAGCGGGAGCGTACCAAGAGACCCAGTACTTC. Its translation: CASSGIAGAYQETQYF. Full variable domain (outside the CDR3, taken from reference TRBV9 and TRBJ2-5): DSGVTQTPKHLITATGQRVTLRCSPRSGDLSVYWYQQSLDQGLQFLIQYYNGEERAKGNILERFSAQQFPDLHSELNLSSLELGDSALYFCASSGIAGAYQETQYFGPGTRLLVL.

This chain joins TRBV5-1 and TRBJ2-1; possible D gene TRBD2, 6 bases. The CDR3 runs 12 residues. Trimming left V 4 bases short and J 9 bases short, with 11 bases between. In germline, CDR1 is SGHRS, CDR2 YFSETQ. The CDR3 protein is CASSPTSTEQFF. The CDR3, as DNA: TGCGCCAGCAGCCCAACTAGCACTGAGCAGTTCTTC.

The chain combines TRBV19 with TRBJ2-7, with D perhaps TRBD1 (6 bases). This CDR3 comprises 14 residues. CDR1 LNHDA and CDR2 SQIVND come from the germline V gene (reference sequence). The germline V and J ends were trimmed by 4 bases and 0 bases, with 10 bases remaining between them. CDR3 amino acids: CASSRQGLSYEQYF. As DNA, the CDR3 is TGTGCCAGTAGTAGGCAGGGGCTCTCCTACGAGCAGTACTTC.